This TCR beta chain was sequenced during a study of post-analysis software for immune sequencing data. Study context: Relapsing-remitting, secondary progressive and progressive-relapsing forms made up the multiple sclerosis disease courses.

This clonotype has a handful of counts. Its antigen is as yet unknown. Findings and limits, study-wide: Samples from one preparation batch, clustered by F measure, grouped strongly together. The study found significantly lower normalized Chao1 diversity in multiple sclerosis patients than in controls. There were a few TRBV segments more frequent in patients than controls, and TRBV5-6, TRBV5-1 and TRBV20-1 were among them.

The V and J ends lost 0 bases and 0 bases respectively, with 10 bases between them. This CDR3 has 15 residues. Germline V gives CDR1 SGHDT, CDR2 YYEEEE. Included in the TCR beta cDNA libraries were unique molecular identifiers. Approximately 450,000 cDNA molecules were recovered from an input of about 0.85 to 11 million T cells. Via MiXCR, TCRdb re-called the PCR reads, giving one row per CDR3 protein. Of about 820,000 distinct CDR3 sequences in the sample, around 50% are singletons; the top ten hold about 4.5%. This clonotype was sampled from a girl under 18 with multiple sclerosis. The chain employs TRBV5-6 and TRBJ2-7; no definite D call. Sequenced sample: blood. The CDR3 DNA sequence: TGTGCCAGCAGCTTGGGTCTATCGAGCTCCTACGAGCAGTACTTC. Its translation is CASSLGLSSSYEQYF.